Detailed here is one T cell receptor beta chain. These data originate in a study of OX40 agonist ivuxolimab in advanced cancers. About the study: Eligibility admitted prior anti-PD-1, anti-PD-L1 or anti-CTLA-4 therapy; 40% had some.

The repertoire was sequenced with immunoSEQ multiplex PCR; TCRdb's copy has only in-frame clones and lacks some. The sample records about 93,000 clones, about 88% being singletons. Patients were ruled out by autoimmune disease history or systemic immunosuppression. Germline-derived CDR1 and CDR2 are SGHAT and FQNNGV. CDR3 length: 16 amino acids. Trimming cost V 5 bases and J 1 base, with 12 bases left between them. This sample comprised CD4+ or CD8+ T cells sorted from blood, obtained in a trial of the OX40 agonist ivuxolimab. The receptor was derived from an adult with an advanced solid tumor such as melanoma, head and neck, liver or kidney cancer. The chain recombines TRBV11-2 with TRBJ2-6; unclear D gene. The DNA for the CDR3 is TGTGCCAGCAGCCGTAGCACGCCTTCTGGGGCCAACGTCCTGACTTTC. It encodes CASSRSTPSGANVLTF. The whole variable domain, filled in from reference TRBV11-2 and TRBJ2-6, reads EAGVAQSPRYKIIEKRQSVAFWCNPISGHATLYWYQQILGQGPKLLIQFQNNGVVDDSQLPKDRFSAERLKGVDSTLKIQPAKLEDSAVYLCASSRSTPSGANVLTFGAGSRLTVL.